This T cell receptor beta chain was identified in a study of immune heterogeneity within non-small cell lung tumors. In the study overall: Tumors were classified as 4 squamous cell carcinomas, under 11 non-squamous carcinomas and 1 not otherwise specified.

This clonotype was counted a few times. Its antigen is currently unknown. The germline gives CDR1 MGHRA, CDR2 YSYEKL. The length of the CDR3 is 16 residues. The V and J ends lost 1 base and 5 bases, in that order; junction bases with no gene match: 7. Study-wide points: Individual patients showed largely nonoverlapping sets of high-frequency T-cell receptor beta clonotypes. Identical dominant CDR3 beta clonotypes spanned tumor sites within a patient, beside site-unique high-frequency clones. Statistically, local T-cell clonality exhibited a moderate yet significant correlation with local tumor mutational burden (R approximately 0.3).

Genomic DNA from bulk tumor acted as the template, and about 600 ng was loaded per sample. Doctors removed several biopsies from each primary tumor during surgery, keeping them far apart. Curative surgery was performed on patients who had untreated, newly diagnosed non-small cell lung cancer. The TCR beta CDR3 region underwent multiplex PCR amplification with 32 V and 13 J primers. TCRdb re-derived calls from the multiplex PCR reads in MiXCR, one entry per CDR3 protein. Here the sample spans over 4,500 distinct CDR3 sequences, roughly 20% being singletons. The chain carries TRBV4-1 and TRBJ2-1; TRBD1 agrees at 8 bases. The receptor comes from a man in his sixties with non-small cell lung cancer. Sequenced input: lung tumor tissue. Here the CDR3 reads CASSQGNQGANNEQFF. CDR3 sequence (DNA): TGCGCCAGCAGCCAAGGAAACCAGGGGGCTAACAATGAGCAGTTCTTC.